Listed below are T cell receptor beta chains from one sample, sequenced in a study of early T cells in non-severe SARS-CoV-2 infection. Each CDR3 protein gets one entry after TCRdb re-called the 5' RACE reads with MiXCR. This sample yields roughly 40,000 distinct CDR3 sequences, of which roughly 6% are seen a single time; about 8% belongs to the top ten. This sample comprised whole blood, obtained at baseline. All receptors come from an adult who was a healthcare worker with PCR-confirmed SARS-CoV-2 infection or an uninfected control (not recorded which). CDR3s include the opening cysteine and the closing phenylalanine or tryptophan. D genes are given only for firm matches. The size entry is marked missing in some rows and otherwise reads once, few, many or a size class.

TRBJ2-5 many TRBD2 TRBV5-1 CASSLELAGEETQYF TGCGCCAGCAGCTTGGAGTTAGCGGGGGAAGAGACCCAGTACTTC
TRBJ2-3 - - TRBV7-9 CASSYIQGLSTDTQYF TGTGCCAGCAGCTACATTCAGGGGTTGAGCACAGATACGCAGTATTTT
TRBJ1-4 few - TRBV7-8 CASSLDLGVGEKLFF TGTGCCAGCAGCTTAGATCTGGGGGTGGGTGAAAAACTGTTTTTT
TRBJ2-1 many TRBD2 TRBV11-2 CASSLVITSGYNEQFF TGTGCCAGCAGCTTAGTCATCACTAGCGGGTACAATGAGCAGTTCTTC
TRBJ1-1 many - TRBV6-5 CASSYSRNSEAFF TGTGCCAGCAGTTACTCGCGTAACTCTGAAGCTTTCTTT
TRBJ1-2 few TRBD1 TRBV6-6 CASTKQGEYGYTF TGTGCCAGCACCAAACAGGGGGAGTATGGCTACACCTTC
TRBJ2-7 many TRBD2 TRBV9 CASSPRASGGAKNEQYF TGTGCCAGCAGCCCCCGGGCTAGCGGGGGGGCCAAGAACGAGCAGTACTTC
TRBJ2-3 many - TRBV15 CATSRGNTDTQYF TGTGCCACCAGCAGAGGTAACACAGATACGCAGTATTTT
TRBJ2-1 many TRBD2 TRBV18 CASTRPGLVSNEQFF TGTGCCAGCACTCGCCCGGGACTAGTATCCAATGAGCAGTTCTTC
TRBJ2-5 few - TRBV10-2 CASSVGLAQGETQYF TGCGCCAGCAGTGTGGGCCTCGCGCAGGGAGAGACCCAGTACTTC
TRBJ2-1 many TRBD1 TRBV11-2 CASSLKPGQGYNEQFF TGTGCCAGCAGCTTAAAGCCGGGACAGGGGTACAATGAGCAGTTCTTC
TRBJ2-3 many - TRBV7-9 CASSLSQGTDTQYF TGTGCCAGCAGCTTATCGCAGGGAACAGATACGCAGTATTTT
TRBJ1-4 few TRBD1 TRBV7-2 CASSPRTGFGEKLFF TGTGCCAGCAGCCCCCGGACAGGGTTCGGTGAAAAACTGTTTTTT
TRBJ2-7 many - TRBV12-3/TRBV12-4 CASTRSGREQYF TGTGCCAGCACCCGTTCGGGTAGGGAGCAGTACTTC
TRBJ2-3 many - TRBV28 CASTSVGVSSTDTQYF TGTGCCAGCACCTCTGTCGGGGTCTCTAGCACAGATACGCAGTATTTT
TRBJ2-3 many - TRBV29-1 CSDRDAFTDTQYF TGCAGCGACCGGGACGCATTCACAGATACGCAGTATTTT
TRBJ1-5 many - TRBV12-3/TRBV12-4 CASSLASQQDQPQHF TGTGCCAGCAGTTTAGCGAGCCAGCAGGATCAGCCCCAGCATTTT
TRBJ2-2 - - TRBV10-2 CASRVDSYTGELFF TGCGCCAGCAGGGTGGACTCTTACACCGGGGAGCTGTTTTTT
TRBJ2-7 many TRBD1 TRBV5-6 CASTYSSRDRGYEQYF TGTGCCAGCACCTACTCCAGCCGGGACAGGGGTTACGAGCAGTACTTC
TRBJ2-3 few - TRBV4-3 CASTPTRGKHTDTQYF TGCGCCAGCACCCCGACCCGAGGGAAACACACAGATACGCAGTATTTT
TRBJ2-1 - TRBD1 TRBV7-3 CASGLDRGSYNEQFF TGTGCCAGCGGCTTAGACAGGGGGTCCTACAATGAGCAGTTCTTC
TRBJ2-7 many TRBD1 TRBV12-3/TRBV12-4 CASSHRTGGYEQYF TGTGCCAGCAGCCACAGGACAGGGGGGTACGAGCAGTACTTC
TRBJ2-1 many - TRBV18 CASSPSPAEQFF TGTGCCAGCTCACCATCCCCAGCGGAGCAGTTCTTC
TRBJ2-2 many - TRBV11-3 CASSLEQGGNGELFF TGTGCCAGCAGCTTAGAGCAGGGAGGAAACGGGGAGCTGTTTTTT
TRBJ1-1 many - TRBV10-3 CAISLQGLGTEAFF TGTGCCATCAGTCTCCAAGGGCTTGGCACTGAAGCTTTCTTT
TRBJ2-5 - TRBD2 TRBV7-2 CASSAPRASGQETLYF TGTGCCAGCAGCGCCCCGAGGGCTAGCGGCCAAGAGACCCTGTACTTC
TRBJ2-3 few - TRBV12-3/TRBV12-4 CASSSSGRKDTQYF TGTGCCAGCAGTTCCTCAGGGAGGAAAGATACGCAGTATTTT
TRBJ2-1 few - TRBV4-1 CASSPQPLYNEQFF TGCGCCAGCAGCCCCCAACCCCTCTACAATGAGCAGTTCTTC
TRBJ1-6 - TRBD1 TRBV5-1 CASSRDSGTLALHF TGCGCCAGCAGCCGGGACAGCGGAACCTTAGCCCTCCACTTT
TRBJ1-1 many - TRBV3-1 CASSLTVNTEAFF TGTGCCAGCAGCCTGACGGTGAACACTGAAGCTTTCTTT
TRBJ2-6 many - TRBV6-2/TRBV6-3 CASSYRLPSGANVLTF TGTGCCAGCAGTTACAGGCTGCCCTCTGGGGCCAACGTCCTGACTTTC
TRBJ1-6 many - TRBV30 CAWKPVYYNSPLHF TGTGCCTGGAAACCGGTCTACTATAATTCACCCCTCCACTTT
TRBJ2-5 few - TRBV9 CASSVAPQDQETQYF TGTGCCAGCAGCGTAGCACCCCAAGACCAAGAGACCCAGTACTTC
TRBJ2-2 many TRBD1 TRBV24-1 CATDTGDPNTGELFF TGTGCCACCGACACAGGGGATCCGAACACCGGGGAGCTGTTTTTT
TRBJ2-2 few - TRBV6-2/TRBV6-3 CASSPGTNTGELFF TGTGCCAGCAGTCCCGGGACAAACACCGGGGAGCTGTTTTTT
TRBJ2-7 many TRBD1 TRBV15 CATSARDRDYEQYF TGTGCCACCAGCGCCCGGGACAGGGACTACGAGCAGTACTTC
TRBJ2-1 many - TRBV3-1 CASSPILGAAYNEQFF TGTGCCAGCAGCCCCATCCTAGGGGCGGCCTACAATGAGCAGTTCTTC
TRBJ2-3 few - TRBV7-2 CASSHGRGTDTQYF TGTGCCAGCAGCCACGGCCGGGGTACAGATACGCAGTATTTT
TRBJ2-5 many - TRBV12-5 CASGLGGGETQYF TGTGCTAGTGGTTTGGGCGGAGGAGAGACCCAGTACTTC
TRBJ1-1 - - TRBV4-1 CASSQLIKGTTNTEAFF TGCGCCAGCAGCCAATTAATCAAAGGGACAACCAACACTGAAGCTTTCTTT
TRBJ2-7 many TRBD1 TRBV28 CASSLTGYAHEQYF TGTGCCAGCAGTTTGACAGGGTATGCCCACGAGCAGTACTTC
TRBJ1-5 many - TRBV19 CASSISGGSNQPQHF TGTGCCAGTAGTATATCCGGGGGTAGCAATCAGCCCCAGCATTTT
TRBJ1-1 many TRBD1 TRBV7-2 CASSLGTGIEAFF TGTGCCAGCAGCTTAGGGACAGGAATTGAAGCTTTCTTT
TRBJ2-4 - - TRBV6-2/TRBV6-3 CASSVGGLAKNIQYF TGTGCCAGCTCTGTTGGGGGGCTTGCCAAAAACATTCAGTACTTC
TRBJ2-3 many - TRBV18 CASSGGTDTQYF TGTGCCAGCTCAGGAGGCACAGATACGCAGTATTTT
TRBJ2-3 many - TRBV19 CASSIDGIDTQYF TGTGCCAGTAGTATAGACGGGATCGATACGCAGTATTTT
TRBJ1-2 few - TRBV20-1 CSARGTNYGYTF TGCAGTGCTAGAGGGACTAACTATGGCTACACCTTC
TRBJ2-5 many - TRBV10-1 CATRTRIKTGHQETQYF TGCGCCACCAGGACCAGGATCAAAACAGGGCACCAAGAGACCCAGTACTTC
TRBJ1-4 few - TRBV7-2 CASSLMGSTNEKLFF TGTGCCAGCAGCTTAATGGGGTCAACTAATGAAAAACTGTTTTTT
TRBJ1-1 - TRBD1 TRBV19 CASHPTGGTEAFF TGTGCCAGCCATCCGACAGGGGGAACTGAAGCTTTCTTT
TRBJ2-1 - TRBD2 TRBV12-3/TRBV12-4 CASSLGSGGGNEQFF TGTGCCAGCAGTTTAGGTAGCGGGGGGGGTAATGAGCAGTTCTTC